This TCR beta chain was obtained from a study of blood T cell repertoires in COVID-19. Study information: In each case, the material was cDNA or gDNA derived from T cells, B-cell-depleted T cells, or PBMCs.

V shed 5 bases and J 5 bases; nucleotides not matched to a gene: 11. This CDR3 is 16 amino acids long. CDR1 is LNHDA, CDR2 SQIVND, per germline (reference sequence). Authors' processing steps: Amplification of reference gene primers provided the estimated nucleated cell counts. Libraries were prepared by immunoSEQ multiplex PCR; TCRdb keeps only in-frame clonotypes and omits some of them. Clone size and the V and J calls come from that table; the DNA yielded D and trimming. The repertoire has some 520,000 clones, 85% to 90% of them found once; the top ten carry roughly 0.84%. Material for sequencing was peripheral blood. The chain employs TRBV19 and TRBJ2-2, with 7 bases that match TRBD2. The TCR was taken from a man between 18 and 35 years old with COVID-19, enrolled during active disease. The CDR3 loop is CASSRWASGSTGELFF. Here the CDR3 DNA reads TGTGCCAGTAGTCGGTGGGCTAGCGGAAGTACCGGGGAGCTGTTTTTT.